Presented here are 16 T cell receptor beta chains from one specimen sequenced in a study of T cell responses to AZD1222 COVID-19 vaccine. Clones were read by immunoSEQ multiplex PCR, and TCRdb kept only the in-frame ones, dropping some. The sample lists 130,000 to 150,000 clones; 75% to 95% were seen once. The material was peripheral blood, obtained on day 0 of AZD1222 vaccination. The receptors shown here come from an adult in good health.

This chain joins TRBV4-1 and TRBJ1-2, with 8 bases that match TRBD1. The trim removed 5 bases at V and 7 bases at J, leaving 12 bases unmatched. Looked up from germline, CDR1 is MGHRA and CDR2 is YSYEKL. The CDR3 consists of 15 residues. This CDR3 is CASSGGQGKWSGYTF. In DNA form, the CDR3 reads TGCGCCAGCAGCGGAGGACAGGGAAAATGGTCTGGCTACACCTTC.

This clone was counted once. Germline and junction disagree at one end, which may indicate a read error. The chain combines TRBV5-1 with TRBJ2-7, with 9 bases fitting TRBD1. This CDR3 has 15 residues. The germline V gene encodes CDR1 SGHRS and CDR2 YFSETQ. The CDR3 loop reads CASVPTPGTGLHQHF. The CDR3 region has the DNA TGCGCCAGTGTACCGACCCCCGGGACAGGGCTACATCAACACTTC.

This clone was counted a single time. This chain links TRBV7-8 with TRBJ2-7, with D possibly TRBD2 on 6 matching bases. Deletions cut 0 bases from V and 2 bases from J, with 14 bases between. Germline assignment: CDR1 SGHVS and CDR2 FQNEAQ. This CDR3 is built from 16 residues. The CDR3 reads CASSLAGGTNTYEQYF. The CDR3 DNA follows: TGTGCCAGCAGCTTAGCGGGCGGGACCAACACCTACGAGCAGTACTTC.

This CDR3 reads CASSQEVSGGSTDTQYF. The DNA of the CDR3 is TGTGCCAGCAGCCAAGAGGTTAGCGGGGGTAGCACAGATACGCAGTATTTT. This chain connects TRBV4-2 to TRBJ2-3; 9 bases line up with TRBD2. The V gene end was trimmed by 0 bases and the J gene end by 0 bases; junction bases not matched to a gene: 4. The germline V gene has CDR1 LGHNA and CDR2 YNFKEQ. The CDR3 runs 17 residues.

The table lists this clone with a few counts. The gene calls are TRBV5-5 and TRBJ2-3; D is perhaps TRBD2 (6 bases). With 4 bases removed from V and 2 bases from J, the gap between germline ends came to 17 bases. The CDR3 contains 16 residues. Germline loops: CDR1 SGHKS, CDR2 YYEKEE (reference sequence). The CDR3 region has the DNA TGTGCCAGCAGCGCGGGACCGACCGATTTCACAGATACGCAGTATTTT. Translating gives CASSAGPTDFTDTQYF.

The chain combines TRBV7-6 with TRBJ2-1, with 11 bases aligning to TRBD2. The germline CDR1 and CDR2 sequences are SGHVS and FNYEAQ. J gave up 9 bases and V 5 bases, and 9 bases lay outside the gene matches. This CDR3 contains 15 residues. The CDR3 DNA follows: TGTGCCAGCAGCACAACTAGCGGGAGTAACAGTGAGCAGTTCTTC. Protein: CASSTTSGSNSEQFF.

V is TRBV18 and J is TRBJ1-4; D remains unclear. Germline values: CDR1 KGHSH, CDR2 LQKENI. Trimming pared 3 bases from V and 5 bases from J, leaving 4 bases between. CDR3 size: 12 residues. The CDR3, as DNA: TGTGCCAGCTCACCTAGGAATGAAAAACTGTTTTTT. Encoded protein: CASSPRNEKLFF.

The chain couples TRBV2 to TRBJ2-2; D not resolved. Germline V CDR1 and CDR2: SNHLY, FYNNEI. V gave up 6 bases and J gave up 2 bases, with 7 bases separating them. The CDR3 is 13 amino acids. DNA for the CDR3: TGTGCCAGCAGCGAGACTAACACCGGGGAGCTGTTTTTT. Amino acid sequence: CASSETNTGELFF.

The rearrangement uses TRBV6-2 or TRBV6-3 and TRBJ1-1; D unresolved. CDR1 MNHEY and CDR2 SVGEGT come from the germline V gene. V dropped 2 bases and J dropped 1 base, with 8 bases sitting between them. The CDR3 is 14 amino acids. As DNA, the CDR3 is TGTGCCAGCAGTTACGCCGGCACGAACACTGAAGCTTTCTTT. It specifies CASSYAGTNTEAFF.

The V call is TRBV7-9, the J call TRBJ2-6, with 9 bases fitting TRBD1. Unmatched junction bases numbered 11, after V lost 7 bases and J lost 1 base. CDR1 and CDR2 (germline): SEHNR, FQNEAQ (reference sequence). This CDR3 has 18 residues. CDR3 DNA sequence: TGTGCCAGCACCGGAGAGACAGGGGGTTGGTCTGGGGCCAACGTCCTGACTTTC. The encoded protein is CASTGETGGWSGANVLTF.

The chain joins TRBV19 to TRBJ1-3; perhaps TRBD1 as D (5 bases). In germline, CDR1 is LNHDA, CDR2 SQIVND (reference sequence). This CDR3 contains 15 residues. The germline V and J ends were trimmed by 3 bases and 7 bases, with 16 bases remaining between them. This CDR3 reads CASSISRTSGNTIYF. The DNA for the CDR3 is TGTGCCAGTAGTATCTCCAGGACAAGCGGGAACACCATATATTTT. Looking up the rest from reference TRBV19 and TRBJ1-3 gives the full variable domain: DGGITQSPKYLFRKEGQNVTLSCEQNLNHDAMYWYRQDPGQGLRLIYYSQIVNDFQKGDIAEGYSVSREKKESFPLTVTSAQKNPTAFYLCASSISRTSGNTIYFGEGSWLTVV.

The gene calls are TRBV10-1 and TRBJ1-2; 8 bases align to TRBD1. Germline loops: CDR1 WNHNN, CDR2 SYGVQD (reference sequence). V dropped 8 bases and J dropped 4; count of bases not matched to a gene: 15. This CDR3 has 16 residues. Written as DNA, the CDR3 is TGCGCCAGCCGTCTTACCGACAGGGGCCTCTTCTATGGCTACACCTTC. Translated, it gives CASRLTDRGLFYGYTF.

The rearrangement joins TRBV10-3 to TRBJ2-7; 10 nucleotides align to TRBD1. V shed 0 bases, J shed 2 bases, and the junction held 16 bases outside the gene matches. Germline CDR1 is ENHRY and CDR2 is SYGVKD. The length of the CDR3 is 20 residues. This CDR3 is CAISESGTGVDSSGPYEQYF. The CDR3 DNA is TGTGCCATCAGTGAGTCCGGGACAGGGGTAGACTCCTCGGGGCCCTACGAGCAGTACTTC.

The gene calls are TRBV2 and TRBJ1-2, with a possible D match to TRBD1 (5 bases). The CDR3 sequence is 14 residues long. V dropped 10 bases and J dropped 1 base, with 16 bases sitting between them. In germline, CDR1 is SNHLY, CDR2 FYNNEI. The DNA of the CDR3 is TGTGCCACCACTCCCGGGGCGAATAACTATGGCTACACCTTC. Protein: CATTPGANNYGYTF.

The V call is TRBV3-1 (or the pseudogene TRBV3-2), the J call TRBJ2-7; TRBD1 aligns across 8 bases. V gave up 3 bases and J gave up 7 bases; unmatched junction bases: 11. Per germline, CDR1 LGHDT and CDR2 YNNKEL (reference sequence). The CDR3 consists of 15 residues. Written as DNA, the CDR3 is TGTGCCAGCAGCCAGGAACAGGGGGTACTGTGGGAGCAGTACTTC. Translation: CASSQEQGVLWEQYF.

This sequence joins TRBV7-2 and TRBJ1-2, with D possibly TRBD1 on 5 matching bases. This CDR3 contains 13 residues. The germline CDR1 and CDR2 sequences are SGHTA and FQGNSA. The germline V and J ends were trimmed by 4 bases and 5 bases, with 11 bases remaining between them. The chain's CDR3 is CASSSRQPYGYTF. CDR3 coding DNA: TGTGCCAGCAGCTCCCGACAGCCGTATGGCTACACCTTC.